Listed below are T cell receptor beta chains from one sample, sequenced in a study of CD8 T cells in Susac syndrome. TCRdb fed the immunoSEQ multiplex PCR reads into MiXCR, producing one record per CDR3 protein. The table shows more than 85,000 distinct CDR3 sequences, with about 95% occurring only once. The sequencing input was CD4+ T cells from PBMCs. The receptors here all came from a human donor in good health. The CDR3 runs from the conserved cysteine through the conserved F or W. A D gene is named only where the DNA matches it firmly.

>TRBV29-1|TRBD1|TRBJ1-1
CSGRQGANTEAFF
TGCAGCGGACGACAGGGGGCGAACACTGAAGCTTTCTTT
>TRBV6-5|.|TRBJ1-2
CASSSTDGLYTF
TGTGCCAGCAGTTCCACTGACGGACTATACACCTTC
>TRBV4-1|.|TRBJ2-7
CASSQETGAYEQYF
TGCGCCAGCAGCCAAGAGACGGGGGCCTACGAGCAGTACTTC
>TRBV7-2|.|TRBJ2-5
CASSLGRGQETQYF
TGTGCCAGCAGCTTAGGCCGGGGACAAGAGACCCAGTACTTC
>TRBV20-1|.|TRBJ1-1
CSAHPGARGTEAFF
TGCAGTGCCCACCCTGGGGCGAGGGGAACTGAAGCTTTCTTT
>TRBV7-9|TRBD1|TRBJ2-7
CASSPKGQGAAEQYF
TGTGCCAGCAGCCCAAAGGGACAGGGGGCGGCCGAGCAGTACTTC
>TRBV7-8|TRBD2|TRBJ2-1
CASSLVGGGPSRSYNEQFF
TGTGCCAGCAGCTTAGTCGGGGGGGGGCCCTCCCGGTCCTACAATGAGCAGTTCTTC
>TRBV5-1|.|TRBJ2-2
CASSLAPGFTGELFF
TGCGCCAGCAGCTTGGCCCCCGGATTCACCGGGGAGCTGTTTTTT
>TRBV18|.|TRBJ2-7
CASSPSPQGGPEQYF
TGTGCCAGCTCACCTTCGCCACAGGGTGGGCCCGAGCAGTACTTC
>TRBV6-6|TRBD1|TRBJ2-5
CASSYLDRGGGETQYF
TGTGCCAGCAGTTACCTGGACAGGGGAGGAGGGGAGACCCAGTACTTC
>TRBV14|.|TRBJ1-1
CASSRDGNTEAFF
TGTGCCAGCAGCCGAGATGGTAACACTGAAGCTTTCTTT
>TRBV14|.|TRBJ2-4
CASSQSLPGAKNIQYF
TGTGCCAGCAGCCAATCCCTGCCTGGAGCCAAAAACATTCAGTACTTC
>TRBV5-1|.|TRBJ2-1
CATAPREIQLGFKFF
TGCGCCACCGCCCCACGGGAGATCCAACTTGGGTTTAAGTTCTTC
>TRBV6-5|.|TRBJ2-2
CASSYSRVISTGELFF
TGTGCCAGCAGTTACTCGAGGGTTATCAGCACCGGGGAGCTGTTTTTT
>TRBV4-2|.|TRBJ2-7
CASSQEVAGPYEQYF
TGTGCCAGCAGCCAAGAGGTGGCAGGGCCCTACGAGCAGTACTTC
>TRBV6-1|.|TRBJ1-2
CASSDIGAIDGYTF
TGTGCCAGCAGTGACATAGGGGCGATTGATGGCTACACCTTC